This section outlines one T cell receptor beta chain sequence together with its context. Original methodology: Reference gene primer amplification yielded estimated nucleated cell counts. Sequencing was performed with immunoSEQ multiplex PCR; in TCRdb, only in-frame clones are kept and a portion is missing. V and J calls and clone size are as listed in that table; D and trimming were resolved from the DNA. The sample consists of 300,000 to 400,000 clones, about 90% of them appearing once. This sample is drawn from a study of blood T cell repertoires in COVID-19. Study background: Nucleic acid was either cDNA or gDNA, and it came from T cells, B-cell-depleted T cells, or PBMCs.

Source material: peripheral blood. The receptor was isolated from a young woman who had recovered from COVID-19.

CDR3 nucleotide sequence: TGTGCCACCAGTGTGGGTGCAGGGGGCGACGGCTATGGCTACACCTTC. Encoded protein: CATSVGAGGDGYGYTF. The rearrangement uses TRBV24-1 and TRBJ1-2; 8 bases map to TRBD1. V was pared by 5 bases and J by 4 bases, with 11 bases of the junction left unmatched. The germline CDR1 and CDR2 sequences are KGHDR and SFDVKD. The CDR3 covers 16 residues.